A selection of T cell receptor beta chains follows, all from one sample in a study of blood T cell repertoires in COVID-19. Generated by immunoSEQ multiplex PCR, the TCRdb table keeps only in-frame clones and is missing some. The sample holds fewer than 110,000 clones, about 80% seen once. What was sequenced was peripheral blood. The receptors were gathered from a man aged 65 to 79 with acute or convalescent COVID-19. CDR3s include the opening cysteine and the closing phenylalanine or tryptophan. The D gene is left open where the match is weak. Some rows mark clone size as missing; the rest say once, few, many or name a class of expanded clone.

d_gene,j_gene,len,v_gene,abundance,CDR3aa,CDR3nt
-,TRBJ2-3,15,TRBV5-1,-,CASSLQGGLDATQYF,TGCGCCAGCAGCTTGCAAGGCGGCCTCGACGCTACGCAGTATTTT
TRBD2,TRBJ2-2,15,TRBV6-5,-,CASTSSGGNTGELFF,TGTGCCAGCACCTCTAGCGGGGGTAACACCGGGGAGCTGTTTTTT
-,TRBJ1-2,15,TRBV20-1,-,CSASETVTLRYGYTF,TGCAGTGCTAGTGAGACAGTTACACTTCGCTATGGCTACACCTTC
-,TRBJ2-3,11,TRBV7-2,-,CASKTGNTQYF,TGTGCCAGCAAGACAGGAAATACGCAGTATTTT
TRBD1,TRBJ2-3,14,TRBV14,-,CASSYRGLTDTQYF,TGTGCCAGCAGCTACAGGGGGCTCACAGATACGCAGTATTTT
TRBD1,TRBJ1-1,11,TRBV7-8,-,CASSPGGKAFF,TGTGCCAGCAGCCCAGGGGGGAAAGCTTTCTTT
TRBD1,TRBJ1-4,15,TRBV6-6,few,CASRVEGQGNEKLFF,TGTGCCAGCAGAGTGGAGGGACAGGGTAATGAAAAACTGTTTTTT
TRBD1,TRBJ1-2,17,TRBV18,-,CASSPSMGTGEKYGYTF,TGTGCCAGCTCACCATCAATGGGGACAGGGGAAAAATACGGCTACACCTTC
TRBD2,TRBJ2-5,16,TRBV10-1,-,CASSEEASGGKETQYF,TGCGCCAGCAGTGAGGAGGCTAGCGGGGGGAAGGAGACCCAGTACTTC
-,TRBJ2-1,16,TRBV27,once,CASTLGGAGKYNEQFF,TGTGCCAGCACCTTAGGGGGGGCTGGGAAATACAATGAGCAGTTCTTC
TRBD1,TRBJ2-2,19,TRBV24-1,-,CATSGGGGQGKGNTGELFF,TGTGCCACCAGTGGGGGAGGGGGACAGGGAAAGGGAAACACCGGGGAGCTGTTTTTT
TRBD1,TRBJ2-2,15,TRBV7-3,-,CASSPGQDPPGELFF,TGTGCCAGCAGCCCGGGACAGGACCCACCCGGGGAGCTGTTTTTT
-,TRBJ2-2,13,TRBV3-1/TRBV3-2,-,CASSRTDPGELFF,TGTGCCAGCAGCAGGACAGACCCCGGGGAGCTGTTTTTT
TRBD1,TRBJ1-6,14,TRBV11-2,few,CASSPGTVDSPLHF,TGTGCCAGCAGCCCCGGGACAGTGGATTCACCCCTCCACTTT
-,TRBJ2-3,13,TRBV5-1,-,CASSLDLADTQYF,TGCGCCAGCAGCTTGGACTTGGCAGATACGCAGTATTTT
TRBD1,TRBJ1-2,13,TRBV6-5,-,CAGDRGRDYGYTF,TGTGCCGGCGACAGGGGTCGCGACTATGGCTACACCTTC
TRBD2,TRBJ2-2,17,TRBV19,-,CASSRLAGDANTGELFF,TGTGCCAGTAGTAGGCTAGCGGGGGACGCAAACACCGGGGAGCTGTTTTTT
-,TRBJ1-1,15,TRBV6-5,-,CASSYSRDRTTEAFF,TGTGCCAGCAGTTACTCGAGGGATAGGACCACTGAAGCTTTCTTT
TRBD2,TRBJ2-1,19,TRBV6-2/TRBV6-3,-,CASSYSISGGASSYNEQFF,TGTGCCAGCAGTTACTCGATTAGCGGGGGGGCCAGCTCCTACAATGAGCAGTTCTTC
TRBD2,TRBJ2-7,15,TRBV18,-,CASSLGLAGAVEQYF,TGTGCCAGCTCACTGGGACTAGCGGGGGCGGTCGAGCAGTACTTC
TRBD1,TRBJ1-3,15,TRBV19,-,CASRPGQSSGNTIYF,TGTGCCAGTAGGCCGGGACAGAGCTCTGGAAACACCATATATTTT
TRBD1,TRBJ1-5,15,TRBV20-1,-,CSASKSGTGNQPQHF,TGCAGTGCCAGTAAATCCGGGACAGGCAATCAGCCCCAGCATTTT
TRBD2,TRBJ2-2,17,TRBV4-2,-,CASSQVIAGRNTGELFF,TGTGCCAGCAGCCAAGTTATAGCGGGGAGGAACACCGGGGAGCTGTTTTTT
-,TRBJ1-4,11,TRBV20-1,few,CSARQGEKLFF,TGCAGTGCTAGACAGGGTGAAAAACTGTTTTTT
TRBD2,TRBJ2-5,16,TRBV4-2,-,CASRRTGTSGGEPQYF,TGTGCCAGCAGGCGTACCGGGACTAGCGGGGGAGAGCCCCAGTACTTC
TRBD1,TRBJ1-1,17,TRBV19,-,CASSRPRTGWGNTEAFF,TGTGCCAGTAGTAGGCCGAGGACAGGGTGGGGGAACACTGAAGCTTTCTTT
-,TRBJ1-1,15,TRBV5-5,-,CASSLSGPDNTEAFF,TGTGCCAGCAGCTTGAGCGGTCCAGATAACACTGAAGCTTTCTTT
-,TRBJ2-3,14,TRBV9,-,CASSVETNTDTQYF,TGTGCCAGCAGCGTAGAAACTAACACAGATACGCAGTATTTT
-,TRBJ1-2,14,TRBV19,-,CASRRTQGSEGYTF,TGTGCCAGTAGAAGAACTCAGGGTTCGGAAGGCTACACCTTC
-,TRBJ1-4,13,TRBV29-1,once,CSVEAGASEKLFF,TGCAGCGTTGAGGCAGGGGCCTCGGAAAAACTGTTTTTT
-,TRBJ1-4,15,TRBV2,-,CASSEEKVTGEKLFF,TGTGCCAGCAGTGAAGAAAAGGTTACAGGCGAAAAACTGTTTTTT
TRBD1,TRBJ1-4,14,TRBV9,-,CASSVGQGNEKLFF,TGTGCCAGCAGCGTGGGACAGGGCAATGAAAAACTGTTTTTT
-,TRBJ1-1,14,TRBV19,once,CASTPTAGNTEAFF,TGTGCCAGTACCCCGACCGCGGGGAACACTGAAGCTTTCTTT
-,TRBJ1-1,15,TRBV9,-,CASSAEGEGNTEAFF,TGTGCCAGCAGCGCCGAGGGGGAAGGGAACACTGAAGCTTTCTTT
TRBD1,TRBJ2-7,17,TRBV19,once,CASSYMPPRQGAFQQYF,TGTGCCAGTTCATATATGCCCCCCAGACAGGGGGCATTTCAGCAGTACTTC
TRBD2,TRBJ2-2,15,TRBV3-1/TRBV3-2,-,CASSPSDAGAGELFF,TGTGCCAGCAGCCCATCTGATGCGGGGGCCGGGGAGCTGTTTTTT
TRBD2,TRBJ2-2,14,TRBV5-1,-,CATTGTRNTGELFF,TGCGCCACCACCGGGACTAGGAACACCGGGGAGCTGTTTTTT
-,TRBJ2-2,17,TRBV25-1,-,CASQLAQGMGNTGELFF,TGTGCCAGCCAGTTAGCTCAGGGAATGGGGAACACCGGGGAGCTGTTTTTT
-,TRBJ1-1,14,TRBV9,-,CASSVGGGDTEAFF,TGTGCCAGCAGCGTAGGAGGAGGCGACACTGAAGCTTTCTTT
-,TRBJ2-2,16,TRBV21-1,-,CASKPGQGPGTGELFF,TGTGCCAGCAAGCCAGGACAGGGACCGGGGACCGGGGAGCTGTTTTTT